A single sample is the source of the 26 T cell receptor beta chains below, sequenced in a study of T cell responses to AZD1222 COVID-19 vaccine. Profiled with immunoSEQ multiplex PCR; TCRdb holds only in-frame clones, not every one. The sample carries about 140,000 clones, approximately 90% recorded once. The material was peripheral blood, obtained on day 0 of AZD1222 vaccination. The receptors stem from an adult in good health.

The chain combines TRBV7-6 with TRBJ2-7, with TRBD1 identical over 8 bases. After removal of 3 bases from V and 3 bases from J, the junction contained 19 bases not matched to a gene. The germline CDR1 and CDR2 sequences are SGHVS and FNYEAQ. The CDR3 is 19 residues long. The CDR3 DNA is TGTGCCAGCAGCTTCTACACCGGGGGCAGGACAGGGAAACACTACGAGCAGTACTTC. Its protein is CASSFYTGGRTGKHYEQYF.

The chain has TRBV6-5 and TRBJ2-7; TRBD1 or TRBD2 may be the D gene (5 bases each). The CDR3 contains 13 residues. Trimming pared 6 bases from V and 4 bases from J, leaving 13 bases between. CDR1 and CDR2 (germline): MNHEY, SVGAGI. In DNA, the CDR3 is TGTGCCAGCAGCCCCGGGGACCCTTACGAGCAGTACTTC. Its translation is CASSPGDPYEQYF.

The chain is built from TRBV27 and TRBJ2-1; D ambiguous. Trimming took off 10 bases at V and 0 bases at J, with 7 bases between the two ends. Germline CDR1 MNHEY, CDR2 SMNVEV (reference sequence). The CDR3 covers 12 residues. CDR3 in DNA: TGTGCCACCCTAAGCTCCTACAATGAGCAGTTCTTC. It yields the protein CATLSSYNEQFF.

This CDR3 reads CAIRGDAGNQPQHF. The CDR3 nucleotides are TGTGCCATCAGGGGGGACGCTGGCAATCAGCCCCAGCATTTT. The V and J genes are TRBV10-3 and TRBJ1-5; TRBD1 is a possible D gene (5 bases). V lost 6 bases to trimming and J lost 2 bases, with 11 bases between them. The CDR3 is 14 amino acids. The germline V gene has CDR1 ENHRY and CDR2 SYGVKD.

The chain combines TRBV9 with TRBJ1-2; weak D call: TRBD1 (6 bases). CDR1 SGDLS and CDR2 YYNGEE come from the germline V gene. This CDR3 contains 15 residues. Trimming cost V 0 bases and J 0 bases, with 9 bases left between them. Written as DNA, the CDR3 is TGTGCCAGCAGCGTAGATGGGGGCGCTAACTATGGCTACACCTTC. Translating it yields CASSVDGGANYGYTF.

This clone was found a few times. J is TRBJ2-7 and V is TRBV4-2; 7 bases match TRBD2. CDR3 length: 15 residues. CDR1 and CDR2 from the germline V gene are LGHNA and YNFKEQ. V was clipped by 2 bases and J by 3 bases; unmatched bases: 7. The CDR3, as DNA: TGTGCCAGCAGCCAACCCGGCGCGGGGGACTACGAGCAGTACTTC. Protein sequence: CASSQPGAGDYEQYF.

The chain couples TRBV30 to TRBJ1-2; the match to TRBD1 covers 8 bases. Per germline, CDR1 GTSNPN and CDR2 SVGIG (reference sequence). The CDR3 runs to 13 residues. The J segment lost 8 bases and the V segment lost 1 base, leaving 6 bases of the junction unmatched. CDR3 loop: CAWSAGGIMGYTF. Written as DNA, the CDR3 is TGTGCCTGGAGTGCAGGGGGCATTATGGGCTACACCTTC.

The chain links TRBV7-9 to TRBJ2-2; TRBD2 is a possible D gene (5 bases). Germline V gene sequence: CDR1 SEHNR, CDR2 FQNEAQ (reference sequence). Trimming removed 5 bases from V and 8 bases from J, with 15 bases in between. CDR3 length equals 14 residues. CDR3 in amino acids: CASSPTGIGGELFF. The CDR3 region has the DNA TGTGCCAGCAGCCCTACCGGGATCGGAGGGGAGCTGTTTTTT.

The chain is built from TRBV24-1 and TRBJ2-7, with 8 positions matching TRBD1. V dropped 2 bases and J dropped 4; count of bases not matched to a gene: 6. The CDR3 is 15 residues long. Germline V gene data show CDR1 as KGHDR and CDR2 as SFDVKD. Written as DNA, the CDR3 is TGTGCCACCAGTGATTCTGGACAGGGTACGTACGAGCAGTACTTC. Protein: CATSDSGQGTYEQYF.

The chain recombines TRBV20-1 with TRBJ2-7; the D is unclear. CDR3 size: 11 residues. Germline CDR1 is DFQATT and CDR2 is SNEGSKA (reference sequence). Trimming removed 1 base from V and 5 bases from J, with 6 bases in between. The CDR3 loop reads CSARARDEQYF. The CDR3 nucleotides read TGCAGTGCTAGAGCACGTGACGAGCAGTACTTC.

This chain joins TRBV7-2 and TRBJ2-3, with TRBD2 matching over 12 bases. The CDR3 runs to 18 residues. The V gene end was trimmed by 4 bases and the J gene end by 0 bases; junction bases not matched to a gene: 8. Germline CDR1 SGHTA, CDR2 FQGNSA. CDR3 loop: CASSSGLAGGRSTDTQYF. The CDR3 coding sequence is TGTGCCAGCAGCTCGGGGCTAGCGGGAGGGCGGAGCACAGATACGCAGTATTTT.

The rearrangement links TRBV2 to TRBJ1-5, with unresolved D. Per germline, CDR1 SNHLY and CDR2 FYNNEI. This CDR3 is built from 12 residues. Trimming took off 2 bases at V and 6 bases at J, with 5 bases between the two ends. The CDR3 loop reads CASSEFPQPQHF. The CDR3 DNA reads TGTGCCAGCAGTGAATTCCCTCAGCCCCAGCATTTT.

The V gene is TRBV28, the J gene TRBJ2-3; TRBD1 aligns across 12 bases. Per the germline V gene, CDR1 is MDHEN and CDR2 is SYDVKM. The trim removed 3 bases at V and 3 bases at J, leaving 4 bases unmatched. This CDR3 is 16 amino acids long. The CDR3 nucleotides are TGTGCCAGCAGTTTCGGGACAGGGGGCCCGACAGATACGCAGTATTTT. It encodes CASSFGTGGPTDTQYF.

To note about this clone: This same CDR3 is encoded by further DNA sequences in the sample. The chain recombines TRBV7-2 with TRBJ2-7; D remains ambiguous. The length of the CDR3 is 12 residues. With 1 base removed from V and 1 base from J, the gap between germline ends came to 2 bases. The germline V gene has CDR1 SGHTA and CDR2 FQGNSA. CDR3 coding DNA: TGTGCCAGCAGCTTAGGGTCCTACGAGCAGTACTTC. It translates to CASSLGSYEQYF.

The chain recombines TRBV4-1 with TRBJ2-3; tentatively, D is TRBD2 (6 bases). V was shortened by 0 bases and J by 3 bases, with 16 bases between the two germline ends. CDR1 MGHRA and CDR2 YSYEKL come from the germline V gene. This CDR3 contains 17 residues. The chain's CDR3 is CASSQETGLPGTDTQYF. The DNA of the CDR3 is TGCGCCAGCAGCCAAGAAACTGGACTACCTGGGACAGATACGCAGTATTTT.

The chain combines TRBV21-1 with TRBJ2-5; the table names TRBD2, a call not compared with the DNA. TRBV21-1 constitutes a pseudogene. CDR3 length: 13 residues. The CDR3 loop is CASSNPVQETQYF. The CDR3 nucleotides read TGTGCCAGCAGCAACCCGGTCCAAGAGACCCAGTACTTC.

V is TRBV5-1 and J is TRBJ2-1, with TRBD2 matching over 8 bases. Trimming cost V 6 bases and J 1 base; bases outside gene matches: 6. Germline assignment: CDR1 SGHRS and CDR2 YFSETQ. This CDR3 is built from 15 residues. The CDR3 DNA reads TGCGCCAGCACCCACGGGAGGGCGTCCTACAATGAGCAGTTCTTC. Its protein product is CASTHGRASYNEQFF.

The chain is built from TRBV27 and TRBJ1-6, with D maybe TRBD1 (5 bases). The CDR3 covers 12 residues. Deletions cut 2 bases from V and 14 bases from J, with 10 bases between. Germline values: CDR1 MNHEY, CDR2 SMNVEV (reference sequence). The CDR3 coding sequence is TGTGCCAGCAGTTTAGCAGGGCGATCCCTCCACTTT. Translating it yields CASSLAGRSLHF.

This chain connects TRBV28 to TRBJ1-1; the D gene is possibly TRBD1 (5 bases). Germline V gives CDR1 MDHEN, CDR2 SYDVKM. V lost 10 bases to trimming and J lost 6 bases, with 21 bases between them. The CDR3 sequence is 14 residues long. CDR3 sequence (DNA): TGTGCCACCAGCAGGGCCCCGCGGCCGTCTGAAGCTTTCTTT. This gives the protein CATSRAPRPSEAFF.

The genes are TRBV7-9 and TRBJ1-1, with D possibly being TRBD1 (6 bases). This CDR3 is built from 15 residues. Germline CDR1 SEHNR, CDR2 FQNEAQ (reference sequence). V was clipped by 1 base and J by 10 bases, with 19 bases between them. This CDR3 is CASSLVGWGGDPAFF. The CDR3 nucleotides read TGTGCCAGCAGCTTAGTTGGTTGGGGGGGCGATCCAGCTTTCTTT.

The chain has TRBV19 and TRBJ2-3; unclear D gene. The germline V gene has CDR1 LNHDA and CDR2 SQIVND (reference sequence). The V end lost 4 bases, the J end lost 2 bases, and 13 bases lay between the germline ends. The CDR3 has 15 amino acids. CDR3 loop: CASSTADSPTDTQYF. CDR3 nucleotide sequence: TGTGCCAGTAGTACGGCCGATTCCCCCACAGATACGCAGTATTTT.

The chain couples TRBV27 to TRBJ2-1; D may be TRBD1 (6 bases). There are 13 residues in the CDR3. Trimming shortened V by 3 bases and J by 7 bases, and 10 bases separated the two germline ends. CDR1 and CDR2 from the germline V gene are MNHEY and SMNVEV (reference sequence). The CDR3, as DNA: TGTGCCAGCAGTTTCAGGGGTGGAAATGAGCAGTTCTTC. Its translation: CASSFRGGNEQFF.

The chain couples TRBV7-2 to TRBJ2-7, with TRBD1 identical over 7 bases. Germline V lookup: CDR1 SGHTA, CDR2 FQGNSA. V lost 0 bases to trimming and J lost 1 base; unmatched junction nucleotides: 6. The CDR3 consists of 16 residues. Here the CDR3 DNA reads TGTGCCAGCAGCTTAGCTCCATGGACAGGTTCCTACGAGCAGTACTTC. It yields the protein CASSLAPWTGSYEQYF.

This chain joins TRBV24-1 and TRBJ1-3; no definite D call. Deletions cut 4 bases from V and 4 bases from J, with 7 bases between. The CDR3 is 13 residues long. Germline lookup yields CDR1 KGHDR and CDR2 SFDVKD. CDR3 in DNA: TGTGCCACCAGTGAGATACAGGGAAACACCATATATTTT. Translation: CATSEIQGNTIYF.

This clone came up once. The DNA of the CDR3 is TGCGCCAGCAGCCGTCGGACAGGAACCTCGATCCGGCACACCGGGGAGCTGTTTTTT. Translated, it gives CASSRRTGTSIRHTGELFF. The V and J genes are TRBV5-1 and TRBJ2-2; 7 bases line up with TRBD1. V gave up 4 bases and J gave up 3 bases; unmatched junction bases: 18. Germline assignment: CDR1 SGHRS and CDR2 YFSETQ. The CDR3 extends over 19 amino acids. The variable domain in full, with the rest retrieved from reference TRBV5-1 and TRBJ2-2, is KAGVTQTPRYLIKTRGQQVTLSCSPISGHRSVSWYQQTPGQGLQFLFEYFSETQRNKGNFPGRFSGRQFSNSRSEMNVSTLELGDSALYLCASSRRTGTSIRHTGELFFGEGSRLTVL.

This rearrangement joins TRBV4-1 to TRBJ1-4, with D perhaps TRBD1 (6 bases). The V end lost 6 bases, the J end lost 2 bases, and 10 bases lay between the germline ends. The length of the CDR3 is 14 residues. Germline V gives CDR1 MGHRA, CDR2 YSYEKL. CDR3 protein: CASRTTGTNEKLFF. CDR3 bases: TGCGCCAGCAGAACCACAGGGACTAATGAAAAACTGTTTTTT.